This T cell receptor beta chain was profiled in a study of regulatory T cells in long-lasting Graves disease. Across the study: Newly diagnosed Graves' patients took antithyroid drugs under 3 months. Study-level results: Public clonotype sharing was higher in persistent than newly diagnosed patients. Persistent disease preferred TRBV28, TRBJ1-2 and TRBJ2-5; new disease, TRBV20-1 and TRBJ2-1. A reduction in accuracy may have resulted from the small sample size.

To make TCR beta libraries, researchers used iRepertoire HTBI primers and Arm-PCR of CDR3 regions. Via MiXCR, TCRdb re-called the multiplex PCR reads, giving one row per CDR3 protein. Of roughly 420,000 distinct CDR3 sequences in the sample, 15% to 18% were seen once. This clonotype was counted a few times. No antigen is known for it. Noted time point: newly diagnosed GD, antithyroid drugs for less than 3 months. Construction of the TCR library relied on RNA isolated from PBMCs. This CDR3 spans 14 amino acids. Germline lookup yields CDR1 ENHRY and CDR2 SYGVKD. Trimming stripped 7 bases from V and 9 bases from J, with 21 bases between.

The sequencing here drew on peripheral blood mononuclear cells (PBMCs), taken at new diagnosis, from a patient treated with antithyroid drugs. This receptor was taken from a female donor with Graves disease. V is TRBV10-3 and J is TRBJ1-1; the D gene is possibly TRBD1 (5 bases). The CDR3 reads CAITTRDSASKAFF. CDR3 DNA sequence: TGTGCCATCACCACCCGGGACTCCGCTTCCAAAGCTTTCTTT.